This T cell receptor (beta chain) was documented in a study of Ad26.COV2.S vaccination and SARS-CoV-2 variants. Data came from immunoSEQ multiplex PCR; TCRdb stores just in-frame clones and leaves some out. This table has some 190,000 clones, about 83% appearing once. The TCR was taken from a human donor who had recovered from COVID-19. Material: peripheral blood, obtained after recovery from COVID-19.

This chain's CDR3 is CASNEAPQETQYF. In DNA form, the CDR3 reads TGTGCCAGCAACGAGGCACCCCAAGAGACCCAGTACTTC. The gene calls are TRBV2 and TRBJ2-5, with no clear D. The V and J ends lost 7 bases and 1 base respectively, with 10 bases between them. This CDR3 is built from 13 residues. Germline V gives CDR1 SNHLY, CDR2 FYNNEI.